This T cell receptor (beta chain) was observed in a study of T cell repertoires in cytomegalovirus infection. The study's findings and limits: HLA-C-restricted, CMV-specific TCR beta clonotypes were dominant ex vivo.

Germline assignment: CDR1 LGHNA and CDR2 YNFKEQ. V was clipped by 3 bases and J by 1 base, with 12 bases between them. This CDR3 is 15 amino acids long. TCRdb fed the reads into MiXCR, producing one record per CDR3 protein. This sample carries 270,000 or so distinct CDR3 sequences, about 17% of them seen once, and the ten largest clones take roughly 50%. This clonotype was observed a handful of times. Its specificity is unknown. Sequences were obtained from CD8+ T cells from PBMCs. This chain joins TRBV4-2 and TRBJ1-1; TRBD1 might be the D (5 bases). The receptor was isolated from a human donor in good health (CMV status not recorded). Some clones in this sample may be carry-over from other donors' samples. The CDR3 DNA reads TGTGCCAGCAGCCAGTACCTACAGGAGAACACTGAAGCTTTCTTT. Residues: CASSQYLQENTEAFF.